The T cell receptor beta chain under discussion was sequenced for a study of cytotoxic CD8 clonotypes in ibrutinib-treated CLL. Regarding the study as a whole: Clonality increased at ibrutinib response, then returned toward baseline at progression.

In regard to this clone: Its matching antigen is unknown.

Sequencing sought depths of 1 in 200,000 to 1 in 1 million T cells. The table came from immunoSEQ multiplex PCR; TCRdb's copy has only in-frame clones and leaves some out. The sample lists fewer than 400,000 clones; 67% were seen once. From germline, CDR1 is SGHRS and CDR2 YFSETQ. The V gene lost 4 bases and the J gene lost 2 bases, with 16 bases spanning the gap. The CDR3 consists of 15 residues. The V call is TRBV5-1, the J call TRBJ2-7; maybe TRBD1 (6 bases). The TCR sequence derives from a human donor with chronic lymphocytic leukemia. Sequenced material: PBMCs, taken after 36 months of ibrutinib treatment. The CDR3 protein is CASSPRRDKTYEQYF. In nucleotides, the CDR3 is TGCGCCAGCAGCCCGAGACGGGACAAGACCTACGAGCAGTACTTC. The full variable domain, with the rest looked up from reference TRBV5-1 and TRBJ2-7, is KAGVTQTPRYLIKTRGQQVTLSCSPISGHRSVSWYQQTPGQGLQFLFEYFSETQRNKGNFPGRFSGRQFSNSRSEMNVSTLELGDSALYLCASSPRRDKTYEQYFGPGTRLTVT.